This T cell receptor (beta chain) was captured by sequencing in a study of metastatic and nonmetastatic thyroid tumors. Study overall: Repertoire data that came from the blood and tumor or nodule tissue of malignant and benign thyroid patients were compared.

Overall study results and limits: It was reported that TCR beta diversity was significantly higher in malignant thyroid tumors than benign nodules, in blood and tumor.

Authors' data handling: In papillary thyroid cancer, a distant-metastasis classifier was built using CDR3 differences across clinicopathological groups. MiXCR was used by TCRdb to re-call the PCR reads. These V and J calls are TCRdb output, not the study's own analysis. The sample lists roughly 21,000 clones, roughly 30% occurring once. Germline CDR1 reads MNHNS; CDR2 reads SASEGT. CDR3 size: 15 residues. V was clipped by 8 bases and J by 7 bases, with 18 bases between them. This clone was seen more than once but under ten times. Its antigen is not identified. Patients were all untreated before their thyroid surgery.

This TCR was recovered from a male donor with papillary thyroid cancer or a benign thyroid nodule (not recorded which). Some clones in this sample may be carry-over from other donors' samples. Sequencing was performed on tumor tissue. The J gene is TRBJ1-6, the V gene TRBV6-1; possible D gene TRBD1, 5 bases. The CDR3 coding sequence is TGTGCCAGCCTTGAAGTGTCAGGGAACAATTCACCCCTCCACTTT. Translating gives CASLEVSGNNSPLHF.